The clone carrying this T cell receptor (beta chain) was detected only once. Germline V gene sequence: CDR1 SEHNR, CDR2 FQNEAQ (reference sequence). The CDR3 totals 15 residues. The V and J ends lost 0 bases and 2 bases respectively, with 9 bases between them. The record originates from a study of blood T cell repertoires in COVID-19. About the study: Acute and convalescent COVID-19 samples came from the United States, Italy and Spain. PBMCs, B-cell-depleted T cells, or T cells provided the cDNA or gDNA that made up the material.

In the authors' workflow: Reference gene primers were amplified, and this amplification served to estimate nucleated cell counts. Sequenced by immunoSEQ multiplex PCR; TCRdb stores in-frame clones only, minus some. Clonal size and the V and J genes are those of that table, whereas D and trimming came from the DNA. The table records 100,000 to 120,000 clones, nearly 90% of them present only once. Sequences were obtained from peripheral blood. The chain joins TRBV7-9 to TRBJ2-3; D might be TRBD2 (6 bases). The source is a human donor in a cohort sampled during active COVID-19. CDR3 region: CASSLASGATDTQYF. CDR3 DNA sequence: TGTGCCAGCAGCTTAGCTAGCGGAGCCACAGATACGCAGTATTTT.